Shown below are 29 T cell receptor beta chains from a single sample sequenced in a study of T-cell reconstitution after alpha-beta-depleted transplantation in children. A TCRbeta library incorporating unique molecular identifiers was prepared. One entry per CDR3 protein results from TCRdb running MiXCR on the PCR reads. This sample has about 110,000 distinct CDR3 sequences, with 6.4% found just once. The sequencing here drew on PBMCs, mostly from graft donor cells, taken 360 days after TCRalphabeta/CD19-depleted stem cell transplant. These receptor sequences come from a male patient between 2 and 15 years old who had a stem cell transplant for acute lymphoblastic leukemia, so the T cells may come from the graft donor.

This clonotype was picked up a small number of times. Here the CDR3 reads CASSIRRADTQYF. CDR3 nucleotides: TGTGCCAGTAGTATTCGGCGGGCAGATACGCAGTATTTT. This chain connects TRBV19 to TRBJ2-3; a weak D match, TRBD2 (5 bases). The V gene's germline CDR1 is LNHDA and CDR2 SQIVND (reference sequence). Trimming took 3 bases from V and 4 from J, leaving 8 bases between them. The CDR3 runs to 13 residues.

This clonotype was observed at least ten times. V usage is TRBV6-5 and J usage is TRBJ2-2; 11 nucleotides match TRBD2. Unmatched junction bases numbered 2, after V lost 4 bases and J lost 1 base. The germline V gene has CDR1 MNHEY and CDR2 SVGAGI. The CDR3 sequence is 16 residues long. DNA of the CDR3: TGTGCCAGCAGTTTCGGGACTAGCGGGAACACCGGGGAGCTGTTTTTT. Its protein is CASSFGTSGNTGELFF.

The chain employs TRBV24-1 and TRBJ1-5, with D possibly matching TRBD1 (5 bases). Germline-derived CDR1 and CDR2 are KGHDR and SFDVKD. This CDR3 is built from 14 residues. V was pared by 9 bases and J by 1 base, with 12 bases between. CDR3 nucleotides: TGTGCCACCGGGGGGACTTTGAGCAATCAGCCCCAGCATTTT. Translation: CATGGTLSNQPQHF.

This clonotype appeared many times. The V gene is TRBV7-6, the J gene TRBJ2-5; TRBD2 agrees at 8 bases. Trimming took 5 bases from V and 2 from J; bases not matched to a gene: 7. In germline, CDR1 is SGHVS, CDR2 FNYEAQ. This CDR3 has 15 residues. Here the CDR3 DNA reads TGTGCCAGCAGCCCGGGGGGGGAGAATCAAGAGACCCAGTACTTC. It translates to CASSPGGENQETQYF.

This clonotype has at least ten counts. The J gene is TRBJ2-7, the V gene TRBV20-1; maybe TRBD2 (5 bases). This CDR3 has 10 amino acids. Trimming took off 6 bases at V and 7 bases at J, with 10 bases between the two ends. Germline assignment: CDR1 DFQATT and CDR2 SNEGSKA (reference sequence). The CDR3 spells CSAQRGEQYF. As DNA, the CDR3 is TGCAGTGCCCAAAGAGGGGAGCAGTACTTC.

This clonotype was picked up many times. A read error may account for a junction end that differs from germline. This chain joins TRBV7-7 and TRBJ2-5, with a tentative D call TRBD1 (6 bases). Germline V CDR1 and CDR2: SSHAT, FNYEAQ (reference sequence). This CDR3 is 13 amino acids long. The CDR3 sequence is CASSPQGEKTQYF. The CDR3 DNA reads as TGTGCTAGCAGTCCACAGGGCGAAAAGACCCAGTACTTC.

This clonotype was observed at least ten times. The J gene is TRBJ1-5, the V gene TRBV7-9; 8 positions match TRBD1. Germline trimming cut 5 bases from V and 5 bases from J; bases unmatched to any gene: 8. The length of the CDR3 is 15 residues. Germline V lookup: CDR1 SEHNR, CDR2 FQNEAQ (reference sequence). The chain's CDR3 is CASSQGQALDQPQHF. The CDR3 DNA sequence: TGTGCCAGCAGCCAGGGACAGGCCCTAGATCAGCCCCAGCATTTT.

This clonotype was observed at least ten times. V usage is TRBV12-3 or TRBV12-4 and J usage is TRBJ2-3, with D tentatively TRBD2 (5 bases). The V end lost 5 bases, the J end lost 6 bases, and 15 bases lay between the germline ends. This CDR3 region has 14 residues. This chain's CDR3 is CASSPVAGVDTQYF. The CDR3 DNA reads TGTGCCAGCAGTCCCGTCGCCGGGGTCGATACGCAGTATTTT.

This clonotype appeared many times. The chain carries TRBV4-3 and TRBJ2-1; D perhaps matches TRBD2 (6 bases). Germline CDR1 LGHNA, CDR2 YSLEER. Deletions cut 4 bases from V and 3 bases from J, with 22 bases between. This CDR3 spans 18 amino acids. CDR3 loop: CASSPSPGGDSYYNEQFF. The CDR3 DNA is TGCGCCAGCAGCCCCTCCCCTGGCGGGGACTCCTACTACAATGAGCAGTTCTTC.

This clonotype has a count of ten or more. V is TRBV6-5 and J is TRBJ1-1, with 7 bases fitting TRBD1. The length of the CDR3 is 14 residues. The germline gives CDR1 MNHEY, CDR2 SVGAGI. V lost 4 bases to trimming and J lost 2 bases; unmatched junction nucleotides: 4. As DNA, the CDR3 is TGTGCCAGCAGTTCAGGGGGATCCAACACTGAAGCTTTCTTT. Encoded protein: CASSSGGSNTEAFF.

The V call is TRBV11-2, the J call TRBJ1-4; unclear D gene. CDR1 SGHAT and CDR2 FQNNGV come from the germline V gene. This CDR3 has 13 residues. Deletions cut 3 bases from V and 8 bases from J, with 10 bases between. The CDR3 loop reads CASSFLDYEKLFF. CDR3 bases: TGTGCCAGCAGCTTTCTGGATTACGAAAAACTGTTTTTT.

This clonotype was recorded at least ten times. The CDR3: CASSPTGEKGKNIQYF. CDR3 DNA: TGTGCCAGCAGCCCCACAGGGGAAAAGGGGAAAAACATTCAGTACTTC. The chain couples TRBV9 to TRBJ2-4; 7 positions match TRBD1. With 4 bases clipped from V and 4 bases from J, the junction kept 11 bases outside the gene matches. The CDR3 is 16 amino acids. Germline lookup yields CDR1 SGDLS and CDR2 YYNGEE. The full variable domain, its missing parts supplied by reference TRBV9 and TRBJ2-4, is DSGVTQTPKHLITATGQRVTLRCSPRSGDLSVYWYQQSLDQGLQFLIQYYNGEERAKGNILERFSAQQFPDLHSELNLSSLELGDSALYFCASSPTGEKGKNIQYFGAGTRLSVL.

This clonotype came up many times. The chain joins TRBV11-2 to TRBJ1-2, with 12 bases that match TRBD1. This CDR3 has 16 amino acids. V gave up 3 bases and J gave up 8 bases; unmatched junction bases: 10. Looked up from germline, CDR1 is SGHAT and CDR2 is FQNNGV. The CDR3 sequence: CASSLGQGATRTGYTF. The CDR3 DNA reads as TGTGCCAGCAGCTTGGGACAGGGGGCTACTAGGACCGGCTACACCTTC.

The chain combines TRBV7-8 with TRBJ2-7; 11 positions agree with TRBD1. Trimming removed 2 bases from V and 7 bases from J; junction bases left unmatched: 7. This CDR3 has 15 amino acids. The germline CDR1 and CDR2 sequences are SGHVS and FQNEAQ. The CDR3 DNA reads TGTGCCAGCAGCTTAAACGGACAGGGGGCAGAGGAGCAGTACTTC. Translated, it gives CASSLNGQGAEEQYF.

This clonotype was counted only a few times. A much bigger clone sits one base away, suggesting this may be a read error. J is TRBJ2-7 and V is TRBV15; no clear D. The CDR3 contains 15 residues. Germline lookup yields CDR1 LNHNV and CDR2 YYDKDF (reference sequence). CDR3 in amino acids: CATSRDYGDSYDQYF. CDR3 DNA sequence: TGTGCCACCAGCAGAGACTACGGCGACTCCTACGATCAGTACTTC.

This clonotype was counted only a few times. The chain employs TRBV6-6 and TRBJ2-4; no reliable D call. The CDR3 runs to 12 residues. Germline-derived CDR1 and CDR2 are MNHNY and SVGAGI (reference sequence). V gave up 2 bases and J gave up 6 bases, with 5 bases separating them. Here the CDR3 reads CASSYDINIQYF. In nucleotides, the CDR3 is TGTGCCAGCAGTTACGACATAAACATTCAGTACTTC.

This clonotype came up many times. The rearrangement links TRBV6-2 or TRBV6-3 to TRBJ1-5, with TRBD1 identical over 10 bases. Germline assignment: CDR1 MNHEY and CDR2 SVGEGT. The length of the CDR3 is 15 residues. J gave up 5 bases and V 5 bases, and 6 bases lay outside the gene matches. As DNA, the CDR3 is TGTGCCAGCAGTATCCGGGACAGGGGTTATCAGCCCCAGCATTTT. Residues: CASSIRDRGYQPQHF.

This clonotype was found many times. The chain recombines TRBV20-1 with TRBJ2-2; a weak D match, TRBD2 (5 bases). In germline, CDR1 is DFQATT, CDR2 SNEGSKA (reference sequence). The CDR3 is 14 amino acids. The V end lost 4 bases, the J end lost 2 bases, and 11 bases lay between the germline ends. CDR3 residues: CSATWTGNTGELFF. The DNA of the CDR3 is TGCAGTGCTACATGGACGGGAAACACCGGGGAGCTGTTTTTT.

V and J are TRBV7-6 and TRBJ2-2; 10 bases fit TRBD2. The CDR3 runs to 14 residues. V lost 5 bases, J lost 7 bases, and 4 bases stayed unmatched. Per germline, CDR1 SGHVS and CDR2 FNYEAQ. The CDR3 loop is CASSPSGRSGELFF. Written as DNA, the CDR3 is TGTGCCAGCAGCCCTAGCGGGAGAAGCGGGGAGCTGTTTTTT.

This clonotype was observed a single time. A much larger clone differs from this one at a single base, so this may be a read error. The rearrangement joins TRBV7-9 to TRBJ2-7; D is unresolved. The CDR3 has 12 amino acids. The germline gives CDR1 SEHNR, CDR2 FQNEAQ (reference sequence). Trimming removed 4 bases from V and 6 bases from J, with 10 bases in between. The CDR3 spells CASSSGLIEQYF. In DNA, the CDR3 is TGTGCCAGCAGCTCCGGTCTTATCGAGCAGTACTTC.

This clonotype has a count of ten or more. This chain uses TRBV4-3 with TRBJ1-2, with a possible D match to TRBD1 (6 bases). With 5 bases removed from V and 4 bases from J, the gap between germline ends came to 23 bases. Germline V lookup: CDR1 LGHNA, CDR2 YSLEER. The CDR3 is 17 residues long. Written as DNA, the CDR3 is TGCGCCAGCAGCTCAAGAGGTGGGGCAGGGGCTGGCTATGGCTACACCTTC. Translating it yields CASSSRGGAGAGYGYTF.

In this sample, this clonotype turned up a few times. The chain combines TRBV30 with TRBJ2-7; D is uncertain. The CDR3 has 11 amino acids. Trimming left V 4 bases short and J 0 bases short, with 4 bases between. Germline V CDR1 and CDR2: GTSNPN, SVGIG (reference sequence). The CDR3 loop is CAWTVSYEQYF. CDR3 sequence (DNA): TGTGCCTGGACGGTCTCCTACGAGCAGTACTTC.

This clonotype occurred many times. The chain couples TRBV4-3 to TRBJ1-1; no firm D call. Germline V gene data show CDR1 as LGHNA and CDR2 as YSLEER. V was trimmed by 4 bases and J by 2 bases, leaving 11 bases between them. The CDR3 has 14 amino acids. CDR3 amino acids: CASSPGMDNTEAFF. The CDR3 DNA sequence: TGCGCCAGCAGCCCTGGGATGGATAACACTGAAGCTTTCTTT.

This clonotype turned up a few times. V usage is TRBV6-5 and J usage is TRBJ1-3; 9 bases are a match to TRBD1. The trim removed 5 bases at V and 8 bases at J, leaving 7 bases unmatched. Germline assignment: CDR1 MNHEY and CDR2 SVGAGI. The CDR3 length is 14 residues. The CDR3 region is CASSTTGGRDTIYF. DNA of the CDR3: TGTGCCAGCAGTACTACAGGGGGCAGGGACACCATATATTTT.

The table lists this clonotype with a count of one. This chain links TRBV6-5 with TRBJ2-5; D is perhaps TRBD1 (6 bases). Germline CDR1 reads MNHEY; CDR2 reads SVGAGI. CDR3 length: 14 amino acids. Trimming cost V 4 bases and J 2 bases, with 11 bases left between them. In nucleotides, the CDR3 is TGTGCCAGCAGTTCCCAGGGACATCAAGAGACCCAGTACTTC. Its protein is CASSSQGHQETQYF.

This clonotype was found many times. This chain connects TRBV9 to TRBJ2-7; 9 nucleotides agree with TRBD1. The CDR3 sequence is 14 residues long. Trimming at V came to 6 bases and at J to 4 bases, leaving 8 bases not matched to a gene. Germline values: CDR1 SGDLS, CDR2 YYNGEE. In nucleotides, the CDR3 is TGTGCCAGCACCCCGGGACAGGGAATTTACGAGCAGTACTTC. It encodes CASTPGQGIYEQYF.

CDR3 residues: CASRPPGQLINSPLHF. CDR3 nucleotides: TGTGCCAGCAGGCCTCCGGGACAGCTGATTAATTCACCCCTCCACTTT. This chain joins TRBV28 and TRBJ1-6, with 7 bases matching TRBD1. The CDR3 has 16 amino acids. CDR1 is MDHEN, CDR2 SYDVKM, per germline. Germline trimming cut 6 bases from V and 6 bases from J; bases unmatched to any gene: 11.

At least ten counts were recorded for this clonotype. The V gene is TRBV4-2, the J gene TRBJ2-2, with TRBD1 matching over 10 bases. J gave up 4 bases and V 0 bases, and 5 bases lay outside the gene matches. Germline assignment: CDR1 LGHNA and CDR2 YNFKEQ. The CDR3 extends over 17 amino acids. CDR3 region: CASSQDRTGGFTGELFF. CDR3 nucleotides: TGTGCCAGCAGCCAAGACCGGACAGGGGGTTTCACCGGGGAGCTGTTTTTT.

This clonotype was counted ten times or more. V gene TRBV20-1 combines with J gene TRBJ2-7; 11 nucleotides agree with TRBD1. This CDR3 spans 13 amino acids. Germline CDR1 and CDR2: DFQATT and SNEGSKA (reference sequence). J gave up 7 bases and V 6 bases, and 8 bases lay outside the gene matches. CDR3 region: CSAPGQGDLEQYF. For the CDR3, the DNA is TGCAGTGCCCCGGGACAGGGGGATTTGGAGCAGTACTTC.